Given below is one TCR beta chain in context. Its matching antigen is unknown. These data belong to a study of regulatory T cells in long-lasting Graves disease. General study points: The analysis examined peripheral blood only and excluded thyroid tissue. Persistent disease samples used TRBV28, TRBJ1-2 and TRBJ2-5 preferentially.

Construction of TCR beta libraries relied on iRepertoire HTBI primers and on Arm-PCR targeting CDR3 regions. MiXCR was run by TCRdb on the multiplex PCR reads, yielding one entry per CDR3 protein. The data contain 560,000 or so distinct CDR3 sequences, roughly 15% of them seen just once; the ten biggest clones take up about 11%. V gave up 2 bases and J gave up 7 bases, with 12 bases separating them. CDR1 and CDR2 from the germline V gene are MGHRA and YSYEKL. This CDR3 contains 15 residues. As for time point: newly diagnosed GD, antithyroid drugs for less than 3 months. PBMCs were the source of the RNA used for TCR sequencing. This sample was shared with a second study, whose subject was T cells in Graves' hyperthyroidism and ophthalmopathy. That work states: Initially, a first-round RT-PCR of the TCR CDR3 employed the HTBI primer set.

The chain has TRBV4-1 and TRBJ1-6, with TRBD1 as a possible D gene (5 bases). The starting material was peripheral blood mononuclear cells (PBMCs), obtained at new diagnosis, from a patient treated with antithyroid drugs. This clonotype originated in a man between 18 and 35 years old with Graves disease. CDR3 in DNA: TGCGCCAGCAGCCAACTCGGGGGATCAAATTCACCCCTCCACTTT. Translating gives CASSQLGGSNSPLHF.